This T cell receptor beta chain emerged from a study of spatial heterogeneity in lung cancer. TCRdb reprocessed the 5' RACE reads with MiXCR, giving one entry per CDR3 protein. The data contain around 2,000 distinct CDR3 sequences, less than 45% of them singletons. Time point given: sample taken at primary tumor resection. This clonotype was detected many times. Its target is unknown. Notes on the study in general: Higher tumor mutation counts went along with higher counts of expanded intratumoral alpha and beta TCRs. For tumor T cells, estimated coverage reached only approximately 6.9% (alpha) and 11% to 15% (beta).

The CDR3 runs 14 residues. The germline V gene has CDR1 LGHNA and CDR2 YSLEER. The ends were cut back, 0 bases at V and 5 bases at J, with 8 bases in the middle. Sample: lung tumor tissue, taken at surgery. This TCR was recovered from a male donor with early-stage non-small cell lung cancer. The V and J genes are TRBV4-3 and TRBJ2-1, with a weak D call TRBD2 (5 bases). CDR3 in DNA: TGCGCCAGCAGCCAAGAAACTAGAGACAATGAGCAGTTCTTC. It yields the protein CASSQETRDNEQFF.